The next 19 T cell receptor beta chains were all read from a single sample in a study of OX40 agonist ivuxolimab in advanced cancers. Libraries were constructed by the immunoSEQ multiplex PCR assay. TCRdb stores this immuneACCESS table with in-frame sequences only. Part of the clones is absent; in the studies checked, under half of the shortfall reflects unresolved V genes, and no reason is known for the rest. The sample table contains fewer than 45,000 clones; only one count was recorded for approximately 80% of them. Over 20% of the sample is in the top ten clones. The input for sequencing was CD4+ or CD8+ T cells sorted from blood, taken in a trial of the OX40 agonist ivuxolimab. The receptors come from an adult with an advanced solid tumor such as melanoma, head and neck, liver or kidney cancer.

Only one count was recorded for this clone. This chain uses TRBV2 with TRBJ1-1; D uncertain. Germline CDR1 SNHLY, CDR2 FYNNEI. Trimming cost V 1 base and J 1 base, with 16 bases left between them. The CDR3 is 17 amino acids. CDR3 region: CASSEVVSQDSNTEAFF. CDR3 nucleotide sequence: TGTGCCAGCAGTGAAGTTGTGAGTCAGGATTCGAACACTGAAGCTTTCTTT.

This chain connects TRBV5-1 to TRBJ2-7; unclear D gene. The germline gives CDR1 SGHRS, CDR2 YFSETQ. V lost 4 bases, J lost 1 base, and 9 bases lay in between. The CDR3 is 13 residues long. The CDR3 region has the DNA TGCGCCAGCAGCCTGGACGGTTCCTACGAGCAGTACTTC. Residues: CASSLDGSYEQYF.

The V call is TRBV9, the J call TRBJ1-2; tentatively, D is TRBD1 (6 bases). The CDR3 extends over 13 amino acids. Deletions cut 4 bases from V and 6 bases from J, with 13 bases between. CDR1 is SGDLS, CDR2 YYNGEE, per germline. CDR3 DNA: TGTGCCAGCAGCATAAACGCAGGGGATGGCTACACCTTC. It codes for CASSINAGDGYTF.

The chain employs TRBV5-1 and TRBJ1-1, with D uncertain. Germline CDR1 SGHRS, CDR2 YFSETQ. There are 16 residues in the CDR3. Between the trimmed V and J ends, which lost 2 bases and 0 bases, there was a span of 14 bases. In nucleotides, the CDR3 is TGCGCCAGCAGCTTCCGGAGACCTTCAATGAACACTGAAGCTTTCTTT. Amino acid sequence: CASSFRRPSMNTEAFF.

The chain combines TRBV6-6 with TRBJ2-1, with D possibly called TRBD1 or TRBD2 (5 bases each). The CDR3 sequence is 16 residues long. Germline lookup yields CDR1 MNHNY and CDR2 SVGAGI (reference sequence). V was cut by 0 bases and J by 5 bases, with 14 bases left in between. The CDR3 DNA follows: TGTGCCAGCAGTTACTCTGGCCTAGCAGGGAACAATGAGCAGTTCTTC. Translating it yields CASSYSGLAGNNEQFF.

The chain recombines TRBV5-1 with TRBJ2-5; D possibly corresponds to TRBD2 (5 bases). In germline, CDR1 is SGHRS, CDR2 YFSETQ. The CDR3 runs 14 residues. Deletions cut 4 bases from V and 2 bases from J, with 12 bases between. CDR3 DNA: TGCGCCAGCAGCGGCGGGCACGGGCAAGAGACCCAGTACTTC. Its translation: CASSGGHGQETQYF.

This chain connects TRBV28 to TRBJ2-7; no firm D call. V lost 3 bases, J lost 3 bases, and 6 bases lay in between. Germline-derived CDR1 and CDR2 are MDHEN and SYDVKM. This CDR3 spans 12 amino acids. The CDR3 nucleotides read TGTGCCAGCAGTTTTACGAACTACGAGCAGTACTTC. It specifies CASSFTNYEQYF. Full variable domain (remainder filled in from reference TRBV28 and TRBJ2-7): DVKVTQSSRYLVKRTGEKVFLECVQDMDHENMFWYRQDPGLGLRLIYFSYDVKMKEKGDIPEGYSVSREKKERFSLILESASTNQTSMYLCASSFTNYEQYFGPGTRLTVT.

The V and J genes are TRBV7-2 and TRBJ1-6, with D tentatively TRBD1 (5 bases). The CDR3 loop spans 15 amino acids. The ends were cut back, 2 bases at V and 7 bases at J, with 12 bases in the middle. Germline CDR1 reads SGHTA; CDR2 reads FQGNSA. CDR3 region: CASSLTGRGNSPLHF. CDR3 bases: TGTGCCAGCAGCTTAACGGGGCGGGGGAATTCACCCCTCCACTTT.

DNA for the CDR3: TGTGCCAGCAGTGAAGGGTTTGCTCTTCATAGCAATCAGCCCCAGCATTTT. It codes for CASSEGFALHSNQPQHF. The V call is TRBV6-1, the J call TRBJ1-5; no clear D gene. This CDR3 comprises 17 residues. V gave up 1 base and J gave up 0 bases, with 13 bases separating them. CDR1 is MNHNS and CDR2 is SASEGT in the germline V gene.

The chain combines TRBV5-1 with TRBJ2-5; D perhaps matches TRBD1 (5 bases). The germline CDR1 and CDR2 sequences are SGHRS and YFSETQ. Trimming removed 0 bases from V and 1 base from J, with 10 bases in between. This CDR3 contains 15 residues. The CDR3 loop is CASSLDGASQETQYF. DNA of the CDR3: TGCGCCAGCAGCTTGGATGGGGCCTCCCAAGAGACCCAGTACTTC.

The chain combines TRBV6-1 with TRBJ1-4; the D gene is possibly TRBD1 (5 bases). The V end lost 4 bases, the J end lost 0 bases, and 15 bases lay between the germline ends. This CDR3 region has 17 residues. Looked up from germline, CDR1 is MNHNS and CDR2 is SASEGT. The CDR3 spells CASSVAFGGTTNEKLFF. The CDR3 DNA reads TGTGCCAGCAGTGTAGCGTTCGGGGGGACAACTAATGAAAAACTGTTTTTT.

The chain combines TRBV19 with TRBJ2-3; D uncertain. Germline CDR1 reads LNHDA; CDR2 reads SQIVND (reference sequence). The CDR3 runs to 13 residues. V was shortened by 7 bases and J by 0 bases, with 8 bases between the two germline ends. The CDR3 sequence is CASKALSTDTQYF. The CDR3 nucleotides read TGTGCCAGTAAGGCCCTTAGCACAGATACGCAGTATTTT.

The gene calls are TRBV29-1 and TRBJ1-3, with D maybe TRBD1 (5 bases). Germline V gene data show CDR1 as SQVTM and CDR2 as ANQGSEA. The CDR3 contains 18 residues. Between the trimmed V and J ends, which lost 5 bases and 3 bases, there was a span of 26 bases. CDR3 residues: CSVPPPCAGTECGNTIYF. The CDR3 nucleotides are TGCAGCGTTCCTCCACCGTGCGCCGGGACCGAGTGTGGAAACACCATATATTTT.

The chain carries TRBV10-3 and TRBJ2-3, with 9 bases matching TRBD1. The V and J ends lost 10 bases and 4 bases, in that order; junction bases with no gene match: 12. This CDR3 contains 15 residues. Germline-derived CDR1 and CDR2 are ENHRY and SYGVKD. The CDR3 sequence: CATTPGQGFSDTQYF. The CDR3 coding sequence is TGTGCCACCACTCCGGGACAGGGTTTTTCAGATACGCAGTATTTT.

The V gene is TRBV29-1, the J gene TRBJ2-2, with 10 bases identical to TRBD1. The CDR3 spans 12 residues. V gave up 7 bases and J gave up 6 bases; unmatched junction bases: 2. Germline V gene sequence: CDR1 SQVTM, CDR2 ANQGSEA. This CDR3 is CSGGTGAGELFF. The CDR3 coding sequence is TGCAGCGGCGGGACAGGGGCCGGGGAGCTGTTTTTT.

The rearrangement joins TRBV5-4 to TRBJ2-1, with TRBD1 matching over 9 bases. J was trimmed by 7 bases and V by 1 base; bases with no gene match: 6. Germline assignment: CDR1 SGHNT and CDR2 YYREEE (reference sequence). The CDR3 has 15 residues. The CDR3 sequence is CASSLSGQGQNEQFF. The DNA for the CDR3 is TGTGCCAGCAGCTTGTCGGGACAGGGACAAAATGAGCAGTTCTTC.

The genes are TRBV9 and TRBJ1-2; 9 bases fit TRBD1. Germline CDR1 reads SGDLS; CDR2 reads YYNGEE. The CDR3 has 13 amino acids. V shed 5 bases, J shed 8 bases, and the junction held 7 bases outside the gene matches. CDR3: CASRQGASGGYTF. CDR3 nucleotides: TGTGCCAGCAGACAGGGGGCATCCGGAGGCTACACCTTC.

This chain links TRBV7-9 with TRBJ2-3; 7 bases line up with TRBD2. Germline V gene lookup returns CDR1 SEHNR and CDR2 FQNEAQ (reference sequence). V lost 1 base and J lost 1; bases outside the gene matches: 5. The CDR3 extends over 16 amino acids. CDR3 region: CASSLGSGDRTDTQYF. For the CDR3, the DNA is TGTGCCAGCAGCTTAGGCAGCGGGGACCGCACAGATACGCAGTATTTT.

This sequence joins TRBV18 and TRBJ2-5, with D perhaps matching TRBD1 (5 bases). CDR1 is KGHSH and CDR2 is LQKENI in the germline V gene. CDR3 length: 16 amino acids. V was shortened by 3 bases and J by 6 bases, with 20 bases between the two germline ends. CDR3: CASSPAVESGRQTQYF. CDR3 sequence (DNA): TGTGCCAGCTCACCGGCCGTTGAGTCAGGGCGACAGACCCAGTACTTC.